This T cell receptor beta chain was recovered during a study of blood T cell repertoires in COVID-19. Across the whole study: Donors in the United States, Italy and Spain gave samples during acute or convalescent COVID-19. The cDNA or gDNA used as material had been derived from T cells, B-cell-depleted T cells, or PBMCs.

There are 16 residues in the CDR3. The germline CDR1 and CDR2 sequences are MRHNA and SNTAGT. The trim removed 5 bases at V and 3 bases at J, leaving 8 bases unmatched. As processed by the authors: Reference gene primer amplification in the assay estimated nucleated cell counts. The assay was immunoSEQ multiplex PCR, and TCRdb's table has in-frame clones only and misses some. V, J and clone size are those of that table, while D and trimming were read from the DNA. The top ten hold 25% to 35% of the sample, which has 52,000 or so clones, 85% to 90% seen once. This chain uses TRBV6-4 with TRBJ2-3, with 10 bases that match TRBD1. The receptor was derived from a human donor in a cohort sampled during active COVID-19. Source material: peripheral blood. Here the CDR3 reads CASSSAGGQGTDTQYF. The CDR3 bases are TGTGCCAGCAGTTCCGCGGGGGGACAGGGGACAGATACGCAGTATTTT.